These 14 T cell receptor beta chains originate from one sample sequenced in a study of blood T cell repertoires in COVID-19. Assay: immunoSEQ multiplex PCR; the TCRdb copy retains only in-frame clones and omits some. The data show about 140,000 clones, less than 85% seen once. Sequences were obtained from peripheral blood. These receptors all stem from a human donor in a cohort sampled during active COVID-19.

The V gene is TRBV7-3, the J gene TRBJ2-7; possible D gene TRBD2, 5 bases. Trimming pared 2 bases from V and 6 bases from J, leaving 14 bases between. Germline loops: CDR1 SGHTA, CDR2 FQGTGA. The CDR3 is 14 amino acids. Written as DNA, the CDR3 is TGTGCCAGCAGCTTAGGCTCAGGAGGTGGCGAGCAGTACTTC. This codes for CASSLGSGGGEQYF.

The genes are TRBV5-1 and TRBJ2-3, with a weak D call TRBD2 (7 bases). V was clipped by 0 bases and J by 2 bases, with 13 bases between them. The CDR3 is 16 residues long. Germline loops: CDR1 SGHRS, CDR2 YFSETQ. This CDR3 reads CASSLAAGATTDTQYF. In DNA form, the CDR3 reads TGCGCCAGCAGCTTGGCGGCGGGGGCGACCACAGATACGCAGTATTTT.

The rearrangement links TRBV6-5 to TRBJ1-6; 9 positions match TRBD1. From germline, CDR1 is MNHEY and CDR2 SVGAGI. The CDR3 runs 15 residues. V lost 2 bases and J lost 10; bases outside the gene matches: 6. CDR3 DNA sequence: TGTGCCAGCAGTTACGGACAGGGGTTTGTGTCACCCCTCCACTTT. This sequence encodes CASSYGQGFVSPLHF.

This sequence joins TRBV9 and TRBJ2-5, with 9 bases aligning to TRBD2. CDR3 length equals 14 residues. Germline loops: CDR1 SGDLS, CDR2 YYNGEE. V trimming: 6 bases; J trimming: 5 bases; junction bases outside the gene matches: 8. CDR3 sequence: CASNPSGVGETQYF. For the CDR3, the DNA is TGTGCCAGCAACCCTAGCGGGGTGGGTGAGACCCAGTACTTC.

This rearrangement joins TRBV7-2 to TRBJ2-6; 9 nucleotides line up with TRBD1. The CDR3 has 19 amino acids. J gave up 4 bases and V 5 bases, and 15 bases lay outside the gene matches. CDR1 is SGHTA and CDR2 is FQGNSA in the germline V gene. This CDR3 is CASSLRTGVIGGGANVLTF. The CDR3 DNA is TGTGCCAGCAGCCTCCGGACAGGGGTAATAGGAGGAGGGGCCAACGTCCTGACTTTC.

J is TRBJ1-4 and V is TRBV6-6, with 8 bases identical to TRBD1. The V gene's germline CDR1 is MNHNY and CDR2 SVGAGI (reference sequence). The CDR3 loop spans 16 amino acids. The V and J ends lost 0 bases and 8 bases, in that order; junction bases with no gene match: 8. This CDR3 reads CASSYSGQGAQEKLFF. The CDR3 nucleotides are TGTGCCAGCAGTTACTCGGGGCAGGGGGCGCAGGAAAAACTGTTTTTT.

The J gene is TRBJ2-3, the V gene TRBV6-5; 9 bases match TRBD1. The CDR3 runs to 15 residues. Looked up from germline, CDR1 is MNHEY and CDR2 is SVGAGI. V lost 6 bases and J lost 2; bases outside the gene matches: 6. Here the CDR3 reads CASSPGQGSTDTQYF. CDR3 DNA sequence: TGTGCCAGCAGCCCGGGACAGGGATCCACAGATACGCAGTATTTT.

The gene calls are TRBV7-2 and TRBJ2-3; TRBD2 matches at 8 bases. Germline lookup yields CDR1 SGHTA and CDR2 FQGNSA. The length of the CDR3 is 17 residues. Losses at the gene ends were 1 base for V and 2 bases for J; bases not matched to a gene: 8. The CDR3 region has the DNA TGTGCCAGCAGCTTAGTAATCACTAGCGGACTCACAGATACGCAGTATTTT. Amino acid sequence: CASSLVITSGLTDTQYF. Supplemented by reference TRBV7-2 and TRBJ2-3, the full variable domain reads GAGVSQSPSNKVTEKGKDVELRCDPISGHTALYWYRQSLGQGLEFLIYFQGNSAPDKSGLPSDRFSAERTGGSVSTLTIQRTQQEDSAVYLCASSLVITSGLTDTQYFGPGTRLTVL.

The chain carries TRBV27 and TRBJ1-5; 9 nucleotides match TRBD1. With 5 bases clipped from V and 2 bases from J, the junction kept 16 bases outside the gene matches. Germline values: CDR1 MNHEY, CDR2 SMNVEV (reference sequence). The length of the CDR3 is 19 residues. The CDR3 DNA sequence: TGTGCCAGCAGTATCCGGGGGACAGGGTTGGGTTTCGGCAATCAGCCCCAGCATTTT. It translates to CASSIRGTGLGFGNQPQHF.

The rearrangement joins TRBV5-1 to TRBJ1-4; D uncertain. The CDR3 is made up of 15 amino acids. Deletions cut 5 bases from V and 7 bases from J, with 18 bases between. CDR1 is SGHRS, CDR2 YFSETQ, per germline. The CDR3 sequence: CASRRHEVLSEKLFF. CDR3 nucleotide sequence: TGCGCCAGCAGACGACATGAAGTTCTTAGTGAAAAACTGTTTTTT.

The chain employs TRBV6-5 and TRBJ2-1; 9 bases match TRBD1. Germline V lookup: CDR1 MNHEY, CDR2 SVGAGI. After removal of 7 bases from V and 4 bases from J, the junction contained 8 bases not matched to a gene. This CDR3 has 15 residues. The CDR3 loop is CASIPPGTGYNEQFF. The CDR3 nucleotides read TGTGCCAGCATCCCTCCAGGGACAGGGTACAATGAGCAGTTCTTC.

The chain has TRBV4-1 and TRBJ1-2; 10 positions agree with TRBD1. Trimming cost V 4 bases and J 6 bases; bases outside gene matches: 8. CDR1 is MGHRA and CDR2 is YSYEKL in the germline V gene. The CDR3 consists of 15 residues. DNA for the CDR3: TGCGCCAGCAGCCTCCCCGGACAGGGGGGAAATGGCTACACCTTC. Residues: CASSLPGQGGNGYTF.

The CDR3 loop is CASSQSPGQGFGELFF. The CDR3 DNA sequence: TGCGCCAGCAGCCAATCGCCGGGACAGGGGTTCGGGGAGCTGTTTTTT. V is TRBV4-1 and J is TRBJ2-2, with 10 bases lining up with TRBD1. V lost 2 bases, J lost 7 bases, and 7 bases stayed unmatched. The CDR3 totals 16 residues. The germline V gene has CDR1 MGHRA and CDR2 YSYEKL.

V usage is TRBV28 and J usage is TRBJ2-2; 7 bases fit TRBD2. In germline, CDR1 is MDHEN, CDR2 SYDVKM. The CDR3 spans 15 residues. With 3 bases clipped from V and 7 bases from J, the junction kept 8 bases outside the gene matches. CDR3 nucleotide sequence: TGTGCCAGCAGTTTCGACGGGGAGGGGAACGGGGAGCTGTTTTTT. This codes for CASSFDGEGNGELFF. Based on the CDR3 plus reference TRBV28 and TRBJ2-2, the full variable domain is DVKVTQSSRYLVKRTGEKVFLECVQDMDHENMFWYRQDPGLGLRLIYFSYDVKMKEKGDIPEGYSVSREKKERFSLILESASTNQTSMYLCASSFDGEGNGELFFGEGSRLTVL.